This is a list of T cell receptor beta chains from one sample in a study of blood T cell repertoires in COVID-19. The repertoire was sequenced with immunoSEQ multiplex PCR; TCRdb's copy has only in-frame clones and lacks some. Of over 50,000 clones listed, about 86% are singletons. The sequencing sample was made of peripheral blood. These receptors came from a man in his 70s with active COVID-19. CDR3s include the opening cysteine and the closing phenylalanine or tryptophan. The D gene is left open where the match is weak. Only part of the rows carry a size: once, few, many, or a class if the clone is expanded.

J gene | V gene | D gene | clone size | CDR3 protein | CDR3 DNA
TRBJ1-2 | TRBV4-3 | - | - | CASSQGGRALGYTF | TGCGCCAGCAGCCAAGGGGGCAGGGCGTTGGGCTACACCTTC
TRBJ2-2 | TRBV6-4 | TRBD1 | - | CASSEQGSGELFF | TGTGCCAGCAGCGAACAGGGGAGCGGGGAGCTGTTTTTT
TRBJ1-1 | TRBV19 | - | few | CASSIDLKRNTEAFF | TGTGCCAGTAGTATAGATCTGAAGAGGAACACTGAAGCTTTCTTT
TRBJ1-2 | TRBV28 | TRBD1 | - | CASMTPGQGNIYGYTF | TGTGCCAGCATGACTCCGGGACAGGGGAATATCTATGGCTACACCTTC
TRBJ2-7 | TRBV21-1 | - | - | CASGGGGKVEQYF | TGTGCCAGCGGTGGGGGAGGGAAGGTCGAGCAGTACTTC
TRBJ2-7 | TRBV27 | TRBD1 | - | CASSWDRGTHEQYF | TGTGCCAGCAGTTGGGACAGGGGTACCCACGAGCAGTACTTC
TRBJ2-7 | TRBV2 | TRBD1 | few | CASSRSRQGGHYEQYF | TGTGCCAGCAGTCGTTCCCGACAGGGGGGACACTACGAGCAGTACTTC
TRBJ2-3 | TRBV7-2 | - | - | CASSSNLPDTQYF | TGTGCCAGCAGCTCCAACTTGCCAGATACGCAGTATTTT
TRBJ1-1 | TRBV6-4 | - | once | CASSEFRNTEAFF | TGTGCCAGCAGTGAGTTTAGGAACACTGAAGCTTTCTTT
TRBJ1-5 | TRBV7-9 | - | - | CASSSQGNQPQHF | TGTGCCAGCAGCTCCCAGGGAAATCAGCCCCAGCATTTT
TRBJ1-2 | TRBV7-9 | TRBD1 | - | CASSSARDRDIRGYTF | TGTGCCAGCAGCTCCGCCCGGGACAGGGATATTAGAGGCTACACCTTC
TRBJ1-2 | TRBV14 | TRBD1 | - | CASSHRGRDFYGYTF | TGTGCCAGCAGCCACAGGGGGCGAGACTTCTATGGCTACACCTTC
TRBJ2-7 | TRBV4-3 | TRBD1 | - | CASSQDGGKAGQGAYEQYF | TGCGCCAGCAGCCAAGATGGGGGGAAGGCGGGACAGGGAGCCTACGAGCAGTACTTC
TRBJ1-6 | TRBV5-4 | - | - | CASSPRGVNSPLHF | TGTGCCAGCAGTCCACGGGGGGTTAATTCACCCCTCCACTTT
TRBJ2-2 | TRBV2 | TRBD2 | - | CASTLAGGRNTGELFF | TGTGCCAGCACCCTAGCGGGGGGCCGTAACACCGGGGAGCTGTTTTTT